This is a list of T cell receptor beta chains from one sample in a study of T cell responses to AZD1222 COVID-19 vaccine. The repertoire was sequenced with immunoSEQ multiplex PCR; TCRdb's copy has only in-frame clones and lacks some. The sample contains about 120,000 clones, 91% of which appear only once. The sample consisted of peripheral blood, taken on day 0 of AZD1222 vaccination. Receptors were obtained from an adult in good health. Each CDR3 is given with its conserved first and last residue. The D gene is left open where the match is weak. Expanded clones get a size class; other rows say once, few or many, or leave the size out.

v_gene	d_gene	j_gene	abundance	CDR3aa	CDR3nt
TRBV6-5	TRBD1	TRBJ1-2	NA	CASSLTRGQGGYTF	TGTGCCAGCAGCCTTACCAGGGGGCAGGGGGGCTACACCTTC
TRBV11-3	TRBD2	TRBJ2-1	NA	CASSRTGGSYNEQFF	TGTGCCAGCAGCCGAACGGGGGGCTCCTACAATGAGCAGTTCTTC
TRBV4-2	NA	TRBJ2-3	NA	CASSQVRGDTQYF	TGTGCCAGCAGCCAAGTAAGAGGGGATACGCAGTATTTT
TRBV6-5	NA	TRBJ2-5	NA	CASSYGRRGETQYF	TGTGCCAGCAGTTACGGGCGCCGGGGGGAGACCCAGTACTTC
TRBV6-2/TRBV6-3	NA	TRBJ1-5	NA	CASSYGGRPRSNQPQHF	TGTGCCAGCAGTTACGGAGGCAGACCTAGAAGCAATCAGCCCCAGCATTTT
TRBV7-8	NA	TRBJ1-2	NA	CASSETLGGRANYGYTF	TGTGCCAGCAGCGAGACCCTAGGAGGCAGAGCTAACTATGGCTACACCTTC
TRBV5-1	NA	TRBJ1-1	once	CASKRNTEAFF	TGCGCCAGCAAAAGGAACACTGAAGCTTTCTTT
TRBV24-1	NA	TRBJ2-1	NA	CATSDGGGSSYNEQFF	TGTGCCACCAGTGATGGGGGCGGGAGCTCCTACAATGAGCAGTTCTTC
TRBV24-1	NA	TRBJ2-2	NA	CATSAVGTRLSGELFF	TGTGCCACCAGTGCCGTAGGGACTCGTCTCTCCGGGGAGCTGTTTTTT
TRBV6-2/TRBV6-3	TRBD1	TRBJ2-5	NA	CASSYGTGARETQYF	TGTGCCAGCAGTTACGGGACAGGGGCGCGGGAGACCCAGTACTTC
TRBV5-1	NA	TRBJ2-7	once	CASSSTGEQYF	TGCGCCAGCAGCTCGACAGGCGAGCAGTACTTC
TRBV4-1	NA	TRBJ1-3	NA	CASSQTPSLRPGDTIYF	TGCGCCAGCAGCCAAACCCCCTCCTTACGTCCGGGAGACACCATATATTTT
TRBV5-1	TRBD1	TRBJ1-2	NA	CASSSGGQGSGYTF	TGCGCCAGCAGCTCGGGGGGACAGGGATCTGGCTACACCTTC
TRBV5-1	TRBD2	TRBJ2-1	once	CASSLLAGGAFYEQFF	TGCGCCAGCAGCTTGCTAGCCGGGGGGGCCTTCTATGAGCAGTTCTTC
TRBV6-5	TRBD2	TRBJ2-3	NA	CASSPTSGGAGTQYF	TGTGCCAGCAGCCCCACTAGCGGGGGGGCGGGGACGCAGTATTTT
TRBV23-1	NA	TRBJ1-1	NA	CASSQTWSYTEAFF	TGCGCCAGCAGCCAAACTTGGAGCTACACTGAAGCTTTCTTT
TRBV5-6	NA	TRBJ1-6	NA	CASSLGDILISSYNSPLHF	TGTGCCAGCAGCTTAGGGGACATTCTAATCAGCTCCTATAATTCACCCCTCCACTTT
TRBV6-5	NA	TRBJ1-3	NA	CASSYTPSSGNTIYF	TGTGCCAGCAGTTACACCCCTAGCTCTGGAAACACCATATATTTT